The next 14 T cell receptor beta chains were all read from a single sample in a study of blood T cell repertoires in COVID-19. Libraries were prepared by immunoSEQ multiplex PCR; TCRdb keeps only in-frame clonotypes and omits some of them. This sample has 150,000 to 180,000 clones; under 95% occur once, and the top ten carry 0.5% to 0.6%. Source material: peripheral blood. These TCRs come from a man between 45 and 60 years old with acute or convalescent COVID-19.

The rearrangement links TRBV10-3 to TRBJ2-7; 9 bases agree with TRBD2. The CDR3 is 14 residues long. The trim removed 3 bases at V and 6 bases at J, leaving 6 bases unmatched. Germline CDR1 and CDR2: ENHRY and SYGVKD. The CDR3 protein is CAISDGGRGSEQYF. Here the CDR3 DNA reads TGTGCCATCAGTGACGGCGGGAGGGGCAGCGAGCAGTACTTC.

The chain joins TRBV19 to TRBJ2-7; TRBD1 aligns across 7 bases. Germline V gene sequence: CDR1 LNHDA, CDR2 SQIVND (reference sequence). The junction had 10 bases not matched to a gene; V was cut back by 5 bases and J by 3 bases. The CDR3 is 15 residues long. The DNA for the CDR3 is TGTGCCAGTAGTGACCAGGGGACAGATTTCTACGAGCAGTACTTC. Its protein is CASSDQGTDFYEQYF. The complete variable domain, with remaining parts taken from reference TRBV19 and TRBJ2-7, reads DGGITQSPKYLFRKEGQNVTLSCEQNLNHDAMYWYRQDPGQGLRLIYYSQIVNDFQKGDIAEGYSVSREKKESFPLTVTSAQKNPTAFYLCASSDQGTDFYEQYFGPGTRLTVT.

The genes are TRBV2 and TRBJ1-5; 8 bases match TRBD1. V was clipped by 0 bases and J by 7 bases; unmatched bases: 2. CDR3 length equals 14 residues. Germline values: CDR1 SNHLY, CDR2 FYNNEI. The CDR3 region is CASSEARGHQPQHF. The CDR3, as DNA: TGTGCCAGCAGTGAAGCCAGGGGGCACCAGCCCCAGCATTTT.

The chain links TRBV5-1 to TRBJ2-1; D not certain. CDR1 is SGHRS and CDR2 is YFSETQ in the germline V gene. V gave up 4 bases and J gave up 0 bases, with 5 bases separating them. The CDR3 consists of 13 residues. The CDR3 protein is CASSESSYNEQFF. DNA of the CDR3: TGCGCCAGCAGCGAGAGCTCCTACAATGAGCAGTTCTTC.

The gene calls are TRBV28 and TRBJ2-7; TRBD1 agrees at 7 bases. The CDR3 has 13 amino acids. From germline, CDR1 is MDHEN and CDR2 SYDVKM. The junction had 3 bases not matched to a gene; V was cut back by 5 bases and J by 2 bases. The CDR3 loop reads CASSPTGPYEQYF. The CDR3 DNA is TGTGCCAGCAGTCCGACAGGGCCCTACGAGCAGTACTTC.

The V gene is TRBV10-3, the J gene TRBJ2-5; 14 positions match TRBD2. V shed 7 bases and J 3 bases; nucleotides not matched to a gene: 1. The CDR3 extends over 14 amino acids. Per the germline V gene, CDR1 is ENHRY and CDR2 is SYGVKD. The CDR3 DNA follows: TGTGCCATCAAGACTAGCGGGGGGGAAGAGACCCAGTACTTC. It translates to CAIKTSGGEETQYF.

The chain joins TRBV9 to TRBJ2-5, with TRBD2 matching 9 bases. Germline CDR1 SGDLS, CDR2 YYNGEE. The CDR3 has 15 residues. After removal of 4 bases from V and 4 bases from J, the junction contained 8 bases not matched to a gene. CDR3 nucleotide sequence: TGTGCCAGCAGCACCAGCGGTAGCGGGAGAGAGACCCAGTACTTC. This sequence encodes CASSTSGSGRETQYF.

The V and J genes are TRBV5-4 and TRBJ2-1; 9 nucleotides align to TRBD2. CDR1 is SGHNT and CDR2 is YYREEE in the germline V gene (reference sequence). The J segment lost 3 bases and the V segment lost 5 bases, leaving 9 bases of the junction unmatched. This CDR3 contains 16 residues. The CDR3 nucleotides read TGTGCCAGCAGGAAAGGACTAGCGAGAAACTACAATGAGCAGTTCTTC. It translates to CASRKGLARNYNEQFF.

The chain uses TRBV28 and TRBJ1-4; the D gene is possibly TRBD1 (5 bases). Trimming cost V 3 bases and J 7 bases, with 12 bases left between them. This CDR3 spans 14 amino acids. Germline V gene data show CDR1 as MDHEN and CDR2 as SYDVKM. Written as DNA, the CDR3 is TGTGCCAGCAGTTTGGGGGGGTATGGTGAAAAACTGTTTTTT. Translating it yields CASSLGGYGEKLFF. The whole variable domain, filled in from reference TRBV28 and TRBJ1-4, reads DVKVTQSSRYLVKRTGEKVFLECVQDMDHENMFWYRQDPGLGLRLIYFSYDVKMKEKGDIPEGYSVSREKKERFSLILESASTNQTSMYLCASSLGGYGEKLFFGSGTQLSVL.

The CDR3 region is CASSPRLAGGPHEQFF. The CDR3 DNA reads as TGTGCCAGCAGTCCCCGACTAGCGGGAGGGCCCCATGAGCAGTTCTTC. J is TRBJ2-1 and V is TRBV27, with 14 bases lining up with TRBD2. After removal of 5 bases from V and 8 bases from J, the junction contained 8 bases not matched to a gene. The CDR3 extends over 16 amino acids. The germline gives CDR1 MNHEY, CDR2 SMNVEV (reference sequence).

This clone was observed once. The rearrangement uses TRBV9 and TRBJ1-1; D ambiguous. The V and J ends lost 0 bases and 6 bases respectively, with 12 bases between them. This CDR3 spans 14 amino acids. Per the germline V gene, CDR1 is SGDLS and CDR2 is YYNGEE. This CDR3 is CASSVVAQMAEAFF. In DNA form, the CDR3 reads TGTGCCAGCAGCGTAGTTGCCCAGATGGCTGAAGCTTTCTTT.

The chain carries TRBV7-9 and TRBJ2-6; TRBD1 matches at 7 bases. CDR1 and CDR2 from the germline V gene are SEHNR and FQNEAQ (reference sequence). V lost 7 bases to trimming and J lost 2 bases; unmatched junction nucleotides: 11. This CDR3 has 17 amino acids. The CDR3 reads CASTQRNTGAGANVLTF. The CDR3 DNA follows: TGTGCCAGCACCCAGCGGAATACAGGGGCTGGGGCCAACGTCCTGACTTTC.

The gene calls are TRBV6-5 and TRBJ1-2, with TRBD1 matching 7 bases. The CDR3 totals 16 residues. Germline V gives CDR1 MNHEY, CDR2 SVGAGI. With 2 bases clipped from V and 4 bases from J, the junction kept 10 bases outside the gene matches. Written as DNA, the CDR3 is TGTGCCAGCAGTTACGGCCGGGTACAGGGGAGCTATGGCTACACCTTC. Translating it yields CASSYGRVQGSYGYTF.

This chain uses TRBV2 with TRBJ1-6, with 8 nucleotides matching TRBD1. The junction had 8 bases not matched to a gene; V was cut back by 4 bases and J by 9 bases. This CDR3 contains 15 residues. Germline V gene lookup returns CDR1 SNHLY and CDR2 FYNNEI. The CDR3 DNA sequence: TGTGCCAGCAGTGGAGGTACAGGGGGAGGTTCACCCCTCCACTTT. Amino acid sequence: CASSGGTGGGSPLHF. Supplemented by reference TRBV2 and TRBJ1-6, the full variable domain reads EPEVTQTPSHQVTQMGQEVILRCVPISNHLYFYWYRQILGQKVEFLVSFYNNEISEKSEIFDDQFSVERPDGSNFTLKIRSTKLEDSAMYFCASSGGTGGGSPLHFGNGTRLTVT.